Presented here are 27 T cell receptor beta chains from one specimen sequenced in a study of T cells in Graves' hyperthyroidism and ophthalmopathy. Authors of the study amplified TCR beta CDR3 regions from RNA transcripts. TCR CDR3 regions were first amplified by RT-PCR with HTBI primers. TCRdb re-derived calls from the multiplex PCR reads in MiXCR, one entry per CDR3 protein. This sample has 300,000 to 400,000 distinct CDR3 sequences; around a fifth occur once, and the top ten carry under 55%. Sequenced input: blood. The receptors originated from a woman aged 50 to 60 with Graves' hyperthyroidism.

This clonotype was picked up many times. The chain uses TRBV6-1 and TRBJ1-5; D call uncertain. Trimming took 2 bases from V and 0 from J, leaving 5 bases between them. Per germline, CDR1 MNHNS and CDR2 SASEGT. The CDR3 length is 14 residues. This CDR3 is CASSERNSNQPQHF. CDR3 in DNA: TGTGCCAGCAGTGAACGCAATAGCAATCAGCCCCAGCATTTT.

The table lists this clonotype with a few counts. With a much larger clone just one base away, this may be a read error. The chain carries TRBV20-1 and TRBJ1-1; D perhaps matches TRBD1 (6 bases). Looked up from germline, CDR1 is DFQATT and CDR2 is SNEGSKA (reference sequence). The CDR3 contains 11 residues. The CDR3 sequence is CSAEGGIEALF. CDR3 nucleotide sequence: TGCAGTGCTGAAGGGGGGATTGAAGCTCTCTTT.

As concerns this clonotype: Relative to the germline gene, one junction end is altered; a read error may explain this. The rearrangement joins TRBV13 to TRBJ1-1, with a tentative D call TRBD1 (5 bases). The germline V gene has CDR1 PRHDT and CDR2 FYEKMQ (reference sequence). The CDR3 spans 14 residues. In nucleotides, the CDR3 is TGCGCCAGCAGCCCAGGGTCGGGGAACACTGAAGCTTTCTTT. Translation: CASSPGSGNTEAFF.

This clonotype was recorded many times. The J gene is TRBJ2-7, the V gene TRBV6-1, with a possible D match to TRBD2 (5 bases). Trimming took off 2 bases at V and 3 bases at J, with 11 bases between the two ends. The V gene's germline CDR1 is MNHNS and CDR2 SASEGT. The CDR3 totals 14 residues. Here the CDR3 DNA reads TGTGCCAGCAGTGAATTGGAGCGGAACTACGAGCAGTACTTC. This gives the protein CASSELERNYEQYF.

The table lists this clonotype with many counts. CDR3 bases: TGTGCCAGCAGTGAGGGATACCGCGAAGCTTTCTTT. Its protein product is CASSEGYREAFF. V is TRBV6-1 and J is TRBJ1-1, with D unclear. CDR3 length: 12 amino acids. Germline CDR1 is MNHNS and CDR2 is SASEGT. V was pared by 3 bases and J by 8 bases, with 10 bases between.

This clonotype was seen ten or more times. The gene calls are TRBV20-1 and TRBJ2-7, with D hard to call. The germline V and J ends were trimmed by 0 bases and 2 bases, with 5 bases remaining between them. Germline CDR1 and CDR2: DFQATT and SNEGSKA (reference sequence). The CDR3 has 12 residues. The CDR3 region has the DNA TGCAGTGCTAGAGATCCCCCCTACGAGCAGTACTTC. Its protein is CSARDPPYEQYF.

The table lists this clonotype with a few counts. V and J are TRBV6-1 and TRBJ2-1; TRBD2 aligns across 9 bases. With 8 bases clipped from V and 10 bases from J, the junction kept 9 bases outside the gene matches. Germline assignment: CDR1 MNHNS and CDR2 SASEGT. The CDR3 is 13 amino acids. This chain's CDR3 is CASGFSGRGEQFF. The CDR3 nucleotides read TGTGCCAGCGGTTTTAGCGGGAGAGGCGAGCAGTTCTTC.

At least ten counts were recorded for this clonotype. The chain couples TRBV7-9 to TRBJ2-3; D possibly corresponds to TRBD2 (5 bases). The germline CDR1 and CDR2 sequences are SEHNR and FQNEAQ (reference sequence). The ends were cut back, 5 bases at V and 0 bases at J, with 18 bases in the middle. The CDR3 is 17 residues long. The CDR3 region has the DNA TGTGCCAGCAGCCCCCCCCTTGGGAGCGCAAGCACAGATACGCAGTATTTT. Amino acids: CASSPPLGSASTDTQYF.

This clonotype has a count of ten or more. The rearrangement joins TRBV7-9 to TRBJ2-1; 7 bases agree with TRBD2. The V gene's germline CDR1 is SEHNR and CDR2 FQNEAQ (reference sequence). The CDR3 is made up of 15 amino acids. V dropped 0 bases and J dropped 7; count of bases not matched to a gene: 6. The CDR3, as DNA: TGTGCCAGCAGCTTAGCGGGAGGGCCTATGAATGAGCAGTTCTTC. Protein: CASSLAGGPMNEQFF.

This clonotype has only a few counts. This chain's CDR3 is CAWRGGLYEQYF. CDR3 DNA: TGTGCCTGGAGGGGTGGCCTCTACGAGCAGTACTTC. The J gene is TRBJ2-7, the V gene TRBV30; D ambiguous. Trimming pared 3 bases from V and 3 bases from J, leaving 9 bases between. From germline, CDR1 is GTSNPN and CDR2 SVGIG (reference sequence). This CDR3 region has 12 residues.

The rearrangement uses TRBV27 and TRBJ2-5, with TRBD1 matching over 12 bases. This CDR3 comprises 16 residues. CDR1 is MNHEY, CDR2 SMNVEV, per germline (reference sequence). The ends lost 5 bases at V and 4 bases at J; junction bases unmatched: 8. CDR3 sequence reads: CASSRAGTGGAETQYF. DNA for the CDR3: TGTGCCAGCAGTAGAGCCGGGACAGGGGGCGCAGAGACCCAGTACTTC.

V usage is TRBV4-1 and J usage is TRBJ1-3; D is possibly TRBD1 (5 bases). The ends were cut back, 1 base at V and 2 bases at J, with 15 bases in the middle. CDR3 length: 17 amino acids. CDR1 is MGHRA, CDR2 YSYEKL, per germline. In DNA form, the CDR3 reads TGCGCCAGCAGCCAAGTAGGGAGGGGTGCCCCTGGAAACACCATATATTTT. Translating gives CASSQVGRGAPGNTIYF.

In this sample, this clonotype turned up many times. The chain carries TRBV6-1 and TRBJ2-2; TRBD1 matches 12 bases. V was clipped by 6 bases and J by 1 base; unmatched bases: 6. This CDR3 region has 17 residues. Per the germline V gene, CDR1 is MNHNS and CDR2 is SASEGT. The DNA of the CDR3 is TGTGCCAGCAGAAGGGACAGGGGGCGCGAGAACACCGGGGAGCTGTTTTTT. Translating it yields CASRRDRGRENTGELFF.

This clonotype appeared many times. The rearrangement joins TRBV6-1 to TRBJ1-2; 7 bases fit TRBD1. Germline V gives CDR1 MNHNS, CDR2 SASEGT. With 6 bases clipped from V and 7 bases from J, the junction kept 8 bases outside the gene matches. The CDR3 length is 13 residues. CDR3 residues: CASSPDRVGGYTF. In DNA, the CDR3 is TGTGCCAGCAGCCCCGACAGGGTGGGTGGCTACACCTTC.

This clonotype has more than one count but fewer than ten. This chain uses TRBV3-1 with TRBJ2-7; 9 nucleotides line up with TRBD2. This CDR3 spans 17 amino acids. The trim removed 1 base at V and 1 base at J, leaving 8 bases unmatched. Germline CDR1 and CDR2: LGHDT and YNNKEL (reference sequence). In DNA, the CDR3 is TGTGCCAGCAGCCAAGGTAGTAGCGGGAGTCGGTCCTACGAGCAGTACTTC. Translation gives CASSQGSSGSRSYEQYF.

This clonotype appeared many times. This sequence joins TRBV6-1 and TRBJ1-2; D might be TRBD1 (5 bases). The ends were cut back, 8 bases at V and 1 base at J, with 14 bases in the middle. Germline assignment: CDR1 MNHNS and CDR2 SASEGT. This CDR3 is 14 amino acids long. The CDR3 sequence is CASSTGGINYGYTF. In nucleotides, the CDR3 is TGTGCCAGCTCCACAGGCGGAATTAACTATGGCTACACCTTC.

This chain links TRBV28 with TRBJ1-1, with D uncertain. Between the trimmed V and J ends, which lost 5 bases and 0 bases, there was a span of 10 bases. The V gene's germline CDR1 is MDHEN and CDR2 SYDVKM. The CDR3 has 14 residues. The CDR3 sequence: CASSVTVMNTEAFF. CDR3 coding DNA: TGTGCCAGCAGTGTAACAGTTATGAACACTGAAGCTTTCTTT.

This clonotype has just a few counts. The chain carries TRBV5-1 and TRBJ2-2, with 12 bases lining up with TRBD2. With 4 bases clipped from V and 0 bases from J, the junction kept 7 bases outside the gene matches. The V gene's germline CDR1 is SGHRS and CDR2 YFSETQ. The CDR3 runs 18 residues. CDR3: CASSRGLAGPSNTGELFF. The CDR3 nucleotides are TGCGCCAGCAGCCGCGGACTAGCGGGACCTTCGAACACCGGGGAGCTGTTTTTT.

This clonotype was seen a few times. This sequence joins TRBV20-1 and TRBJ2-1; maybe TRBD2 (5 bases). The CDR3 has 14 amino acids. Germline lookup yields CDR1 DFQATT and CDR2 SNEGSKA (reference sequence). Trimming cost V 3 bases and J 10 bases, with 19 bases left between them. CDR3 in amino acids: CSARDWRKGGEQFF. The CDR3 DNA reads TGCAGTGCTAGGGATTGGCGAAAAGGCGGGGAGCAGTTCTTC.

The sample holds many counts of this clonotype. CDR3 amino acids: CASSPEGSRINEQFF. The CDR3 DNA is TGTGCCAGCAGCCCCGAGGGCAGTAGGATCAATGAGCAGTTCTTC. This chain joins TRBV11-2 and TRBJ2-1; tentatively, D is TRBD2 (5 bases). V lost 5 bases and J lost 6, with 17 bases in between. Germline values: CDR1 SGHAT, CDR2 FQNNGV. The CDR3 totals 15 residues. The whole variable domain, filled in from reference TRBV11-2 and TRBJ2-1, reads EAGVAQSPRYKIIEKRQSVAFWCNPISGHATLYWYQQILGQGPKLLIQFQNNGVVDDSQLPKDRFSAERLKGVDSTLKIQPAKLEDSAVYLCASSPEGSRINEQFFGPGTRLTVL.

The rearrangement joins TRBV4-1 to TRBJ2-3; a possible D gene is TRBD1 (7 bases). V lost 0 bases and J lost 6, with 13 bases in between. This CDR3 contains 15 residues. The germline V gene has CDR1 MGHRA and CDR2 YSYEKL. CDR3 DNA: TGCGCCAGCAGCCAAGACAGGGGGGCCCTGGATACGCAGTATTTT. This encodes CASSQDRGALDTQYF.

V gene TRBV11-2 combines with J gene TRBJ1-1; D unresolved. Per the germline V gene, CDR1 is SGHAT and CDR2 is FQNNGV. Trimming removed 5 bases at V and 10 bases at J, with 17 bases between. The CDR3 contains 13 residues. CDR3 region: CASSHTAGKVAFF. In nucleotides, the CDR3 is TGTGCCAGCAGCCATACCGCTGGCAAGGTAGCTTTCTTT.

This clonotype was observed at least ten times. V usage is TRBV27 and J usage is TRBJ1-6; D uncertain. The V end was cut by 2 bases, the J end by 5 bases, with 7 bases between. Germline values: CDR1 MNHEY, CDR2 SMNVEV (reference sequence). This CDR3 is 14 amino acids long. The CDR3 loop reads CASSLARDNSPLHF. The CDR3 coding sequence is TGTGCCAGCAGTTTAGCTCGGGATAATTCACCCCTCCACTTT.

Only a few counts were recorded for this clonotype. The J gene is TRBJ2-7, the V gene TRBV5-1; D is undetermined. V shed 1 base and J shed 3 bases, with 5 bases lying between them. The V gene's germline CDR1 is SGHRS and CDR2 YFSETQ. CDR3 length: 12 amino acids. This CDR3 is CASSLKDYEQYF. CDR3 DNA: TGCGCCAGCAGCTTGAAGGACTACGAGCAGTACTTC.

At least ten counts were recorded for this clonotype. V and J are TRBV29-1 and TRBJ1-1; D remains unclear. CDR1 is SQVTM and CDR2 is ANQGSEA in the germline V gene. The CDR3 sequence is 13 residues long. V lost 8 bases and J 4 bases, leaving 17 bases between the germline ends. CDR3 nucleotides: TGCAGCACTCAGGTCGGCTCAGCCACTGAAGCTTTCTTT. This sequence encodes CSTQVGSATEAFF.

This clonotype was observed many times. This sequence joins TRBV3-1 and TRBJ2-6, with a possible D match to TRBD1 (6 bases). Trimming took off 3 bases at V and 0 bases at J, with 18 bases between the two ends. The CDR3 sequence is 19 residues long. CDR1 is LGHDT and CDR2 is YNNKEL in the germline V gene (reference sequence). The CDR3 is CASSHRRQELSSGANVLTF. The DNA for the CDR3 is TGTGCCAGCAGCCACAGACGACAGGAATTGAGCTCTGGGGCCAACGTCCTGACTTTC.

The rearrangement links TRBV6-2 or TRBV6-3 to TRBJ1-6, with D unclear. The CDR3 consists of 15 residues. Germline V gene data show CDR1 as MNHEY and CDR2 as SVGEGT. Trimming cost V 5 bases and J 0 bases, with 8 bases left between them. CDR3 in DNA: TGTGCCAGCAGTCGAACCTACTCCTATAATTCACCCCTCCACTTT. It encodes CASSRTYSYNSPLHF.